This T cell receptor beta chain appears in the sequencing data of a study of blood T cell repertoires in COVID-19. Study overall: PBMCs, B-cell-depleted T cells, or T cells provided the cDNA or gDNA that made up the material.

This CDR3 is built from 15 residues. The V end was cut by 0 bases, the J end by 6 bases, with 15 bases between. CDR1 SGHDN and CDR2 FVKESK come from the germline V gene. Produced via immunoSEQ multiplex PCR; TCRdb's table is partial and in-frame only. Found here are approximately 75,000 clones, approximately 78% of them singletons; the top ten hold approximately 7%. This TCR was recovered from a human donor in a cohort sampled during active COVID-19. Sequencing was done on a sample of peripheral blood. This sequence joins TRBV14 and TRBJ2-7; TRBD1 might be the D (5 bases). The CDR3 bases are TGTGCCAGCAGCCAAGATCAGGGCAGGGTGTTCGAGCAGTACTTC. This gives the protein CASSQDQGRVFEQYF.